The 9 T cell receptor beta chains below come from one sample, sequenced in a study of T cells in Graves' hyperthyroidism and ophthalmopathy. There were TCR beta CDR3 regions amplified from RNA transcripts. TCR CDR3 underwent first-round RT-PCR with the HTBI primer set. TCRdb redid the calling of the multiplex PCR reads with MiXCR, one entry per CDR3 protein. The profile shows under 550,000 distinct CDR3 sequences, about 20% of them singletons. Sequenced material: blood. Receptors were obtained from a man aged 35 to 55 with Graves' ophthalmopathy.

This sequence joins TRBV29-1 and TRBJ2-5; 8 bases match TRBD2. Trimming removed 8 bases from V and 2 bases from J; junction bases left unmatched: 10. Germline CDR1 is SQVTM and CDR2 is ANQGSEA. The CDR3 sequence is 14 residues long. This CDR3 reads CSSFGGAGQETQYF. DNA for the CDR3: TGCAGCTCATTCGGGGGGGCCGGGCAAGAGACCCAGTACTTC. The complete variable domain, with remaining parts taken from reference TRBV29-1 and TRBJ2-5, reads SAVISQKPSRDICQRGTSLTIQCQVDSQVTMMFWYRQQPGQSLTLIATANQGSEATYESGFVIDKFPISRPNLTFSTLTVSNMSPEDSSIYLCSSFGGAGQETQYFGPGTRLLVL.

This clonotype was recorded a few times. The chain links TRBV30 to TRBJ1-4, with D hard to call. CDR3 length: 14 amino acids. In germline, CDR1 is GTSNPN, CDR2 SVGIG (reference sequence). V lost 2 bases and J 8 bases, leaving 15 bases between the germline ends. CDR3 loop: CAWSYGSGREKLFF. In nucleotides, the CDR3 is TGTGCCTGGAGTTATGGCTCGGGGAGGGAAAAACTGTTTTTT.

The chain joins TRBV7-9 to TRBJ2-3; 7 bases are shared with TRBD1. The germline gives CDR1 SEHNR, CDR2 FQNEAQ (reference sequence). With V trimmed by 5 bases and J by 0 bases, 5 bases remained unmatched. This CDR3 is 15 amino acids long. Written as DNA, the CDR3 is TGTGCCAGCAGCGCGAGACAGGGTAGCACAGATACGCAGTATTTT. The encoded protein is CASSARQGSTDTQYF.

The gene calls are TRBV6-2 or TRBV6-3 and TRBJ2-4; D may be TRBD1 or TRBD2 (5 bases each). The CDR3 contains 13 residues. Germline V gene data show CDR1 as MNHEY and CDR2 as SVGEGT. Trimming took 5 bases from V and 5 from J, leaving 10 bases between them. The DNA for the CDR3 is TGTGCCAGCAGTCATAGGGACGAAAACATTCAGTACTTC. This codes for CASSHRDENIQYF.

The table lists this clonotype with a few counts. V gene TRBV7-8 combines with J gene TRBJ1-1, with D possibly TRBD1 on 5 matching bases. Germline lookup yields CDR1 SGHVS and CDR2 FQNEAQ. With 1 base removed from V and 1 base from J, the gap between germline ends came to 10 bases. The CDR3 runs 15 residues. The CDR3 reads CASSLGPGQNTEAFF. The DNA for the CDR3 is TGTGCCAGCAGCTTAGGACCAGGGCAGAACACTGAAGCTTTCTTT.

In its sample, this clonotype was seen a few times. The V gene is TRBV28, the J gene TRBJ2-4; perhaps TRBD1 as D (7 bases). CDR1 and CDR2 from the germline V gene are MDHEN and SYDVKM. The CDR3 totals 17 residues. Between the trimmed V and J ends, which lost 3 bases and 3 bases, there was a span of 18 bases. The CDR3 coding sequence is TGTGCCAGCAGTTTTTTACGACAGGGAGGTTTCAAAAACATTCAGTACTTC. Its protein product is CASSFLRQGGFKNIQYF.

The chain combines TRBV9 with TRBJ2-1; the D is unclear. The CDR3 covers 13 residues. V lost 0 bases to trimming and J lost 6 bases, with 7 bases between them. Germline V gene lookup returns CDR1 SGDLS and CDR2 YYNGEE. CDR3 sequence (DNA): TGTGCCAGCAGCGTAGGCACCTTCAATGAGCAGTTCTTC. It translates to CASSVGTFNEQFF. The full variable domain, completed using reference TRBV9 and TRBJ2-1, is DSGVTQTPKHLITATGQRVTLRCSPRSGDLSVYWYQQSLDQGLQFLIQYYNGEERAKGNILERFSAQQFPDLHSELNLSSLELGDSALYFCASSVGTFNEQFFGPGTRLTVL.

This clonotype has a handful of counts. The V and J genes are TRBV12-3 or TRBV12-4 and TRBJ1-6, with D unresolved. V dropped 5 bases and J dropped 8 bases, with 19 bases sitting between them. This CDR3 has 16 amino acids. CDR3 sequence (DNA): TGTGCCAGCAGTCCTAGAGGACTGCCAAGGGATTCACCCCTCCACTTT. Amino acid sequence: CASSPRGLPRDSPLHF.

As for this clonotype: As the CDR3 is not closed by the conserved phenylalanine or tryptophan, this likely results from a read error. CDR3 coding DNA: TGCGCCAGCAGCCAAGATACCGACAGGGGGCTATACGAGCAGTACTTG. Its protein is CASSQDTDRGLYEQYL. V is TRBV4-1 and J is TRBJ2-7, with TRBD1 identical over 10 bases. Germline V lookup: CDR1 MGHRA, CDR2 YSYEKL. This CDR3 has 16 amino acids. J lost 4 bases, V lost 0 bases, and 6 bases had no gene match.